This is a list of T cell receptor beta chains from one sample in a study of blood T cells in healthy people across ages. TCRdb called the 5' RACE reads again in MiXCR, with one record for every CDR3 protein. This sample has about 640,000 distinct CDR3 sequences, with 58% found just once. Specimen: blood. These receptors were obtained from a man in his fifties or sixties in good health. CDR3s include the opening cysteine and the closing phenylalanine or tryptophan. A D gene is named only where the DNA matches it firmly. Not all rows give a size; the values are once, few, many and, for expanded clones, a class.

j_call v_call clone_size d_call cdr3_aa cdr3_nt
TRBJ1-2 TRBV11-2 few . CASSSRTNGDPNYGYTF TGTGCCAGCAGCTCGAGAACGAACGGGGACCCTAACTATGGCTACACCTTC
TRBJ2-3 TRBV6-2/TRBV6-3 . . CASSYTYRTGGTQYF TGTGCCAGCAGTTACACATACAGGACCGGGGGTACGCAGTATTTT
TRBJ2-1 TRBV20-1 few TRBD2 CSARKLSSGSNEQFF TGCAGTGCTAGAAAGTTGTCTAGCGGGAGCAATGAGCAGTTCTTC
TRBJ2-5 TRBV3-1 . . CASSQDIGPGAETQYF TGTGCCAGCAGCCAAGACATAGGACCGGGGGCAGAGACCCAGTACTTC
TRBJ2-6 TRBV4-1 . TRBD1 CASSQGRTGIVHNVLTF TGCGCCAGCAGCCAAGGTCGGACAGGGATCGTACACAACGTCCTGACTTTC
TRBJ1-1 TRBV5-1 . TRBD1 CASSLGTGPRTEAFF TGCGCCAGCAGCTTGGGGACAGGGCCGAGGACTGAAGCTTTCTTT
TRBJ1-6 TRBV11-2 . TRBD1 CASSLQGTANSPLHF TGTGCCAGCAGCCTCCAGGGGACAGCGAATTCACCCCTCCACTTT
TRBJ1-2 TRBV7-2 few . CASSEGGGDYGYTF TGTGCCAGCTCGGAGGGTGGGGGGGACTATGGCTACACCTTC
TRBJ1-5 TRBV11-2 . TRBD1 CASSPGTGVRQPQHF TGTGCCAGCAGTCCCGGGACAGGGGTCCGGCAGCCCCAGCATTTT
TRBJ2-1 TRBV4-1 . TRBD2 CASSLGTSGGAYNEQFF TGCGCCAGCAGCCTAGGGACTAGCGGGGGGGCCTACAATGAGCAGTTCTTC
TRBJ2-5 TRBV12-5 once TRBD1 CASGPPGTGRETQYF TGTGCTAGTGGTCCCCCCGGGACAGGGAGGGAGACCCAGTACTTC
TRBJ2-5 TRBV6-1 few TRBD2 CASRGLAGKWETQYF TGTGCCAGCAGGGGACTAGCGGGGAAGTGGGAGACCCAGTACTTC
TRBJ2-7 TRBV3-1 . . CASSQVPGAGEQYF TGTGCCAGCAGCCAAGTCCCAGGTGCGGGGGAGCAGTACTTC
TRBJ2-5 TRBV3-1 few TRBD2 CASSIQLAGRQETQYF TGTGCCAGCAGTATACAACTAGCGGGGCGACAAGAGACCCAGTACTTC
TRBJ1-4 TRBV6-6 . . CASSYSRGSGGQEKLFF TGTGCCAGCAGTTACTCCCGGGGCTCAGGAGGTCAGGAAAAACTGTTTTTT
TRBJ2-5 TRBV5-4 . TRBD2 CASSFGLAGGRETQYF TGTGCCAGCAGCTTCGGACTAGCGGGGGGGCGGGAGACCCAGTACTTC
TRBJ2-3 TRBV6-5 . . CASSVDRKADTQYF TGTGCCAGCAGCGTGGACCGGAAGGCAGATACGCAGTATTTT
TRBJ2-7 TRBV29-1 many . CSARTPIGYEQYF TGCAGCGCCAGGACACCCATAGGCTACGAGCAGTACTTC